These T cell receptor beta chains were read from a single sample in a study of read filtering for tumor transcriptome and immune sequencing. TCRdb reanalysed the reads using MiXCR and keeps one entry per CDR3 protein. The top ten hold more than 15% of the sample, which has roughly 61,000 distinct CDR3 sequences, approximately 13% seen once. Material: a population of CD138-negative cells sorted from bone marrow. The receptors originated from a donor at least 40 years old with multiple myeloma. Each CDR3 is given with its conserved first and last residue. The order of the fields is clone size, CDR3 length, D gene, V gene, J gene, CDR3 protein, CDR3 DNA. A D gene is named only where the DNA matches it firmly. Clone size appears in some rows only: once, few, many, or a class for an expanded clone.

many,14,NA,TRBV11-1,TRBJ1-1,CASRSGTTNTEAFF,TGTGCCAGCAGATCCGGGACAACGAACACTGAAGCTTTCTTT
many,14,NA,TRBV6-5,TRBJ1-2,CASSYSRGTYGYTF,TGTGCCAGCAGTTACTCACGGGGAACCTATGGCTACACCTTC
many,16,TRBD2,TRBV7-2,TRBJ2-2,CASSLIAGLNTGELFF,TGTGCCAGCAGCTTAATAGCGGGGCTTAACACCGGGGAGCTGTTTTTT
few,15,TRBD2,TRBV2,TRBJ2-5,CASSDGLAGAEIQYF,TGTGCCAGCAGTGACGGACTAGCGGGGGCAGAGATACAGTACTTC
few,14,TRBD1,TRBV20-1,TRBJ2-5,CSAASRTGVETQYF,TGCAGTGCTGCGAGTAGGACAGGGGTGGAGACCCAGTACTTC
many,16,NA,TRBV4-1,TRBJ2-5,CASSQQAGLPTETQYF,TGCGCCAGCAGCCAGCAAGCGGGTCTCCCAACGGAGACCCAGTACTTC
many,14,NA,TRBV5-1,TRBJ1-1,CASSLLQQNTEAFF,TGCGCCAGCAGCTTGTTACAGCAGAACACTGAAGCTTTCTTT
many,15,TRBD1,TRBV7-2,TRBJ2-3,CASSLRQGFGDTQYF,TGTGCCAGCAGCCTGCGACAGGGATTCGGAGATACGCAGTATTTT
NA,13,NA,TRBV11-2,TRBJ1-1,CASSLSLNTEAFF,TGTGCCAGCAGCTTAAGTTTGAACACTGAAGCTTTCTTT
many,10,NA,TRBV2,TRBJ2-1,CASDNNEQFF,TGTGCCAGCGACAATAATGAGCAGTTCTTC
many,15,TRBD2,TRBV7-9,TRBJ2-1,CASSLNSGGVNEQFF,TGTGCCAGCAGCTTGAATAGCGGGGGGGTGAATGAGCAGTTCTTC
many,13,NA,TRBV10-3,TRBJ2-3,CAISFQRGDTQYF,TGTGCCATCAGCTTTCAGCGCGGGGATACGCAGTATTTT
many,16,NA,TRBV5-5,TRBJ1-2,CASSLGAEPYPHGYTF,TGTGCCAGCAGCTTGGGGGCAGAACCCTATCCCCACGGCTACACCTTC
NA,15,TRBD1,TRBV29-1,TRBJ2-1,CSVSPGTGGDYEQFF,TGCAGCGTTTCGCCCGGGACAGGGGGGGACTATGAGCAGTTCTTC
few,13,NA,TRBV20-1,TRBJ2-5,CSAPRGMQETQYF,TGCAGTGCTCCGAGGGGGATGCAAGAGACCCAGTACTTC
many,15,NA,TRBV6-2/TRBV6-3,TRBJ2-1,CASSYGQAAYNEQFF,TGTGCCAGCAGTTACGGTCAGGCCGCCTACAATGAGCAGTTCTTC
NA,13,NA,TRBV7-9,TRBJ1-1,CASSLFMNTEAFF,TGTGCCAGCAGCTTATTTATGAACACTGAAGCTTTCTTT
many,15,TRBD2,TRBV29-1,TRBJ2-3,CSVGGGAQITDTQYF,TGCAGCGTTGGCGGGGGTGCCCAAATCACAGATACGCAGTATTTT
many,16,TRBD2,TRBV11-2,TRBJ2-3,CASRKLAGDRTDTQYF,TGTGCCAGCAGGAAACTAGCGGGGGACCGCACAGATACGCAGTATTTT
many,16,NA,TRBV19,TRBJ1-5,CASSSRTGVVNQPQHF,TGTGCCAGTAGTTCCCGTACGGGGGTCGTCAATCAGCCCCAGCATTTT
many,14,NA,TRBV12-3/TRBV12-4,TRBJ1-1,CASILSRQNTEAFF,TGTGCCAGCATCCTATCACGGCAGAACACTGAAGCTTTCTTT
many,15,TRBD1,TRBV4-1,TRBJ1-5,CASSQRGQINRPQHF,TGCGCCAGCAGCCAAAGGGGACAGATCAATCGGCCCCAGCATTTT
many,16,NA,TRBV7-3,TRBJ2-1,CASSFSPDSSYNEQFF,TGTGCCAGCAGCTTCTCTCCGGACAGTTCCTACAATGAGCAGTTCTTC
many,15,NA,TRBV6-5,TRBJ2-1,CASSYRWTLYNEQFF,TGTGCCAGCAGTTACCGATGGACTCTATACAATGAGCAGTTCTTC
few,19,NA,TRBV7-9,TRBJ2-5,CASSLGSATAQMRGETQYF,TGTGCCAGCAGCTTAGGTAGTGCGACAGCGCAAATGAGGGGAGAGACCCAGTACTTC
many,15,NA,TRBV20-1,TRBJ2-3,CSARDRERSTDTQYF,TGCAGTGCTAGAGATCGGGAGAGATCCACAGATACGCAGTATTTT
many,15,NA,TRBV5-1,TRBJ1-5,CASSLGFSVDQPQHF,TGCGCCAGCAGCTTGGGTTTTAGTGTAGATCAGCCCCAGCATTTT
many,15,NA,TRBV11-2,TRBJ1-4,CASNSLGGSGGKLFF,TGTGCCAGCAACAGCTTAGGCGGCTCCGGGGGAAAACTGTTTTTT
many,18,NA,TRBV3-1,TRBJ2-7,CASSQDRSYGRSSYEQYF,TGTGCCAGCAGCCAAGATCGTTCTTATGGGCGGTCCTCCTACGAGCAGTACTTC